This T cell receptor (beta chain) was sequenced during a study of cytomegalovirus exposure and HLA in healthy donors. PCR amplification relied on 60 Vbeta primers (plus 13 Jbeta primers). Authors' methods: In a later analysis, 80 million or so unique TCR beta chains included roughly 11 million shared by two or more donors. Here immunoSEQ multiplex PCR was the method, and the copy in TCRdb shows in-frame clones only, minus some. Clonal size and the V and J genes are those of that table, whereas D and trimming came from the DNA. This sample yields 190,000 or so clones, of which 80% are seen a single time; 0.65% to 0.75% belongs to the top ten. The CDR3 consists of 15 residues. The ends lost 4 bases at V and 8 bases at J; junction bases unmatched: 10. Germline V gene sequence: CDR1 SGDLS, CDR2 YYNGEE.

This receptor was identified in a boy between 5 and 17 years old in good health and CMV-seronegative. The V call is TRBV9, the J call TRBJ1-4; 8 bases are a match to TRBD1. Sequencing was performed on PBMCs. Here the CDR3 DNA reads TGTGCCAGCAGCCTTACCGGGACAGGTCTGGAAAAACTGTTTTTT. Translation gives CASSLTGTGLEKLFF.